Below, 27 T cell receptor beta chains from the same sample are listed, as sequenced in a study of blood T cell repertoires in COVID-19. Some clones are missing from TCRdb's copy, which holds only in-frame ones; the method was immunoSEQ multiplex PCR. The sample comprises 200,000 to 250,000 clones, around 82% of which are singletons, and roughly 5% rests with the top ten. What was sequenced was PBMCs or T cells enriched from blood (not recorded which). The receptors stem from a woman in her forties or fifties who had been exposed to COVID-19.

The rearrangement uses TRBV10-3 and TRBJ2-5, with a possible D match to TRBD2 (5 bases). The CDR3 loop spans 12 amino acids. The V gene lost 0 bases and the J gene lost 10 bases, with 9 bases spanning the gap. Germline V gives CDR1 ENHRY, CDR2 SYGVKD. CDR3 bases: TGTGCCATCAGTGAGTCCTCGGAGGACCAGTACTTC. As protein: CAISESSEDQYF.

V gene TRBV3-1 (or the pseudogene TRBV3-2) combines with J gene TRBJ2-5; 11 bases match TRBD2. CDR1 is LGHDT and CDR2 is YNNKEL in the germline V gene (reference sequence). J gave up 3 bases and V 4 bases, and 4 bases lay outside the gene matches. This CDR3 has 15 residues. The CDR3 protein is CASSLGTSGKETQYF. The CDR3 DNA is TGTGCCAGCAGCCTTGGGACTAGCGGTAAAGAGACCCAGTACTTC.

V and J are TRBV7-3 and TRBJ2-3; D may be TRBD2 (5 bases). The CDR3 has 14 amino acids. The germline gives CDR1 SGHTA, CDR2 FQGTGA. V was shortened by 2 bases and J by 5 bases, with 11 bases between the two germline ends. The CDR3 reads CASSLGIGGDTQYF. For the CDR3, the DNA is TGTGCCAGCAGCTTAGGGATAGGAGGAGATACGCAGTATTTT.

The gene calls are TRBV5-4 and TRBJ1-4; D is undetermined. The CDR3 has 13 amino acids. Trimming removed 2 bases at V and 5 bases at J, with 7 bases between. In germline, CDR1 is SGHNT, CDR2 YYREEE (reference sequence). For the CDR3, the DNA is TGTGCCAGCAGCTTAGCGGGAAATGAAAAACTGTTTTTT. Its translation: CASSLAGNEKLFF. Supplemented by reference TRBV5-4 and TRBJ1-4, the full variable domain reads ETGVTQSPTHLIKTRGQQVTLRCSSQSGHNTVSWYQQALGQGPQFIFQYYREEENGRGNFPPRFSGLQFPNYSSELNVNALELDDSALYLCASSLAGNEKLFFGSGTQLSVL.

This chain uses TRBV7-8 with TRBJ2-3; a weak D match, TRBD1 (5 bases). From germline, CDR1 is SGHVS and CDR2 FQNEAQ. CDR3 length: 14 residues. V was pared by 5 bases and J by 5 bases, with 14 bases between. The CDR3 protein is CASSRPQGGDTQYF. CDR3 DNA: TGTGCCAGCAGCCGACCCCAGGGCGGAGATACGCAGTATTTT.

V and J are TRBV4-3 and TRBJ1-3; TRBD1 matches at 7 bases. Looked up from germline, CDR1 is LGHNA and CDR2 is YSLEER. The CDR3 has 17 amino acids. With V trimmed by 1 base and J by 1 base, 7 bases remained unmatched. As DNA, the CDR3 is TGCGCCAGCAGCCAAGCTCCCACAGGGGATTCTGGAAACACCATATATTTT. This codes for CASSQAPTGDSGNTIYF.

V is TRBV11-1 and J is TRBJ2-5; 8 bases fit TRBD1. This CDR3 region has 15 residues. Looked up from germline, CDR1 is SGHAT and CDR2 is FQDESV (reference sequence). With 1 base clipped from V and 6 bases from J, the junction kept 7 bases outside the gene matches. CDR3 coding DNA: TGTGCCAGCAGCTTAGGGGCAGGGGGCGCGAAGACCCAGTACTTC. Its protein product is CASSLGAGGAKTQYF.

The chain has TRBV29-1 and TRBJ1-1; D is perhaps TRBD1 (6 bases). Trimming shortened V by 5 bases and J by 4 bases, and 11 bases separated the two germline ends. The CDR3 runs to 12 residues. CDR1 SQVTM and CDR2 ANQGSEA come from the germline V gene. Here the CDR3 DNA reads TGCAGCGTTTCCTTAGGGGGCACTGAAGCTTTCTTT. Its translation: CSVSLGGTEAFF.

The rearrangement uses TRBV19 and TRBJ1-1, with 8 bases fitting TRBD1. The CDR3 has 13 residues. CDR1 and CDR2 (germline): LNHDA, SQIVND (reference sequence). The J segment lost 4 bases and the V segment lost 8 bases, leaving 6 bases of the junction unmatched. The CDR3 reads CASGGTGLTEAFF. The CDR3 DNA reads TGTGCCAGTGGTGGGACAGGACTCACTGAAGCTTTCTTT.

The CDR3 loop is CASSPFQGKQETQYF. CDR3 DNA: TGTGCCAGCAGCCCCTTCCAGGGGAAACAAGAGACCCAGTACTTC. The chain carries TRBV3-1 (or the pseudogene TRBV3-2) and TRBJ2-5, with D possibly matching TRBD1 (6 bases). Per germline, CDR1 LGHDT and CDR2 YNNKEL (reference sequence). V lost 4 bases, J lost 2 bases, and 14 bases lay in between. This CDR3 has 15 amino acids.

The chain is built from TRBV5-6 and TRBJ2-7; D gene unclear. The germline V gene encodes CDR1 SGHDT and CDR2 YYEEEE. V shed 0 bases and J shed 0 bases, with 10 bases lying between them. The CDR3 is made up of 15 amino acids. CDR3 sequence: CASSLALNSSYEQYF. In DNA, the CDR3 is TGTGCCAGCAGCTTGGCACTCAATAGCTCCTACGAGCAGTACTTC. Supplemented by reference TRBV5-6 and TRBJ2-7, the full variable domain reads DAGVTQSPTHLIKTRGQQVTLRCSPKSGHDTVSWYQQALGQGPQFIFQYYEEEERQRGNFPDRFSGHQFPNYSSELNVNALLLGDSALYLCASSLALNSSYEQYFGPGTRLTVT.

The chain is built from TRBV30 and TRBJ1-2; 10 nucleotides match TRBD1. The germline V gene has CDR1 GTSNPN and CDR2 SVGIG (reference sequence). Unmatched junction bases numbered 6, after V lost 4 bases and J lost 4 bases. The CDR3 contains 14 residues. CDR3 sequence: CAWTLTGGLYGYTF. The CDR3 region has the DNA TGTGCCTGGACTCTGACAGGGGGCCTCTATGGCTACACCTTC.

Comments on this clone: One end of the junction varies from germline; a read error may be responsible. V usage is TRBV3-1 (or the pseudogene TRBV3-2) and J usage is TRBJ2-5; TRBD2 might be the D (5 bases). CDR1 and CDR2 (germline): LGHDT, YNNKEL (reference sequence). CDR3 length: 12 amino acids. The CDR3 spells CASTQPGMAQYF. The CDR3 DNA follows: TGTGCCAGCACCCAACCCGGGATGGCCCAGTACTTC.

This clone was counted once. The chain employs TRBV5-1 and TRBJ1-2; 7 bases align to TRBD1. Germline assignment: CDR1 SGHRS and CDR2 YFSETQ. The CDR3 sequence is 15 residues long. Trimming took 3 bases from V and 0 from J; bases not matched to a gene: 5. This CDR3 reads CASSSGTVTNYGYTF. The CDR3 DNA reads as TGCGCCAGCAGCTCTGGGACAGTGACTAACTATGGCTACACCTTC.

J is TRBJ2-5 and V is TRBV7-8; D is perhaps TRBD2 (5 bases). In germline, CDR1 is SGHVS, CDR2 FQNEAQ. The CDR3 extends over 14 amino acids. V lost 1 base and J lost 4, with 10 bases in between. The CDR3 protein is CASSLVAGGETQYF. As DNA, the CDR3 is TGTGCCAGCAGCTTAGTGGCGGGCGGAGAGACCCAGTACTTC.

The chain couples TRBV12-3 or TRBV12-4 to TRBJ1-2; the match to TRBD1 covers 8 bases. The CDR3 length is 13 residues. V gave up 5 bases and J gave up 4 bases; unmatched junction bases: 3. The CDR3 reads CASSRGTGYGYTF. CDR3 bases: TGTGCCAGCAGTCGAGGGACAGGCTATGGCTACACCTTC.

The chain has TRBV7-2 and TRBJ1-2; weak D call: TRBD1 (6 bases). CDR1 is SGHTA and CDR2 is FQGNSA in the germline V gene. The CDR3 extends over 15 amino acids. V lost 5 bases and J 0 bases, leaving 13 bases between the germline ends. The CDR3 spells CASSPRTVTNYGYTF. DNA for the CDR3: TGTGCCAGCAGCCCCAGGACAGTGACTAACTATGGCTACACCTTC.

CDR3 bases: TGTGCCAGTAGCACCCAGGGAGGGCAGGGGATTAATTCACCCCTCCACTTT. It codes for CASSTQGGQGINSPLHF. The V call is TRBV19, the J call TRBJ1-6, with D perhaps matching TRBD1 (6 bases). The CDR3 runs to 17 residues. With 6 bases removed from V and 6 bases from J, the gap between germline ends came to 21 bases. The germline CDR1 and CDR2 sequences are LNHDA and SQIVND (reference sequence).

The rearrangement links TRBV6-6 to TRBJ1-2, with D possibly TRBD1 on 5 matching bases. This CDR3 contains 16 residues. The V gene's germline CDR1 is MNHNY and CDR2 SVGAGI (reference sequence). V lost 2 bases and J 2 bases, leaving 15 bases between the germline ends. CDR3 coding DNA: TGTGCCAGCAGTTACCTAATACGGGGGAAGAACTATGGCTACACCTTC. As protein: CASSYLIRGKNYGYTF.

This chain joins TRBV19 and TRBJ1-2; no clear D. From germline, CDR1 is LNHDA and CDR2 SQIVND (reference sequence). V lost 6 bases to trimming and J lost 7 bases, with 18 bases between them. The CDR3 is 14 amino acids. CDR3 protein: CASSLSPSSGGYTF. In nucleotides, the CDR3 is TGTGCCAGTAGCCTTAGCCCCAGCTCCGGTGGCTACACCTTC.

The sample holds a few counts of this clone. The chain is built from TRBV5-1 and TRBJ2-3; a weak D match, TRBD1 (5 bases). Germline V CDR1 and CDR2: SGHRS, YFSETQ. The length of the CDR3 is 16 residues. Deletions cut 0 bases from V and 1 base from J, with 12 bases between. For the CDR3, the DNA is TGCGCCAGCAGCTTGGCAGCCAGGGCGGGCACAGATACGCAGTATTTT. Its protein product is CASSLAARAGTDTQYF.

The chain has TRBV9 and TRBJ2-2, with D unclear. This CDR3 region has 14 residues. The germline V and J ends were trimmed by 3 bases and 5 bases, with 11 bases remaining between them. CDR1 is SGDLS, CDR2 YYNGEE, per germline. CDR3 protein: CASSAFTSTGELFF. In nucleotides, the CDR3 is TGTGCCAGCAGCGCGTTCACATCGACCGGGGAGCTGTTTTTT.

The J gene is TRBJ2-5, the V gene TRBV30, with 7 bases that match TRBD1. Losses at the gene ends were 1 base for V and 2 bases for J; bases not matched to a gene: 4. Germline V gene data show CDR1 as GTSNPN and CDR2 as SVGIG (reference sequence). This CDR3 region has 14 residues. As DNA, the CDR3 is TGTGCCTGGAGTGAGACAGGGCTTCAAGAGACCCAGTACTTC. This codes for CAWSETGLQETQYF.

The chain joins TRBV6-6 to TRBJ1-2; TRBD1 might be the D (6 bases). Germline V gene sequence: CDR1 MNHNY, CDR2 SVGAGI (reference sequence). The CDR3 covers 14 residues. Trimming left V 6 bases short and J 7 bases short, with 18 bases between. The CDR3 sequence is CASSPGQTLGGYTF. CDR3 sequence (DNA): TGTGCCAGCAGCCCCGGACAGACCCTAGGTGGCTACACCTTC.

The chain has TRBV11-2 and TRBJ2-3, with 7 positions matching TRBD2. The CDR3 is made up of 16 amino acids. Germline V gene data show CDR1 as SGHAT and CDR2 as FQNNGV. V was pared by 4 bases and J by 1 base, with 8 bases of the junction left unmatched. CDR3 sequence (DNA): TGTGCCAGCAGCTCAAACCGGGGGGTGGGCACAGATACGCAGTATTTT. Translating gives CASSSNRGVGTDTQYF.

The J gene is TRBJ2-5, the V gene TRBV4-2; D perhaps matches TRBD2 (5 bases). CDR1 LGHNA and CDR2 YNFKEQ come from the germline V gene. Trimming cost V 3 bases and J 2 bases, with 13 bases left between them. The CDR3 is 15 residues long. The CDR3 region is CASSQFRGEQETQYF. CDR3 DNA: TGTGCCAGCAGCCAGTTCCGGGGAGAACAAGAGACCCAGTACTTC.

The chain employs TRBV7-3 and TRBJ2-5, with a tentative D call TRBD2 (5 bases). Trimming stripped 5 bases from V and 4 bases from J, with 11 bases between. Germline CDR1 reads SGHTA; CDR2 reads FQGTGA. The CDR3 is 13 amino acids. Here the CDR3 DNA reads TGTGCCAGCAGCCGAAGGCGGGCAGAGACCCAGTACTTC. It specifies CASSRRRAETQYF.